This T cell receptor beta chain is drawn from a study of cytomegalovirus exposure and HLA in healthy donors. Study observations and caveats: In a later analysis, TCR beta V- and J-gene trimming showed a link to a missense DCLRE1C variant. An analysis that was carried out later associated 17,000 or so TCR beta sequences with HLA alleles at 0.05 false discovery rate.

In nominal health when sampled, donors likely had unrecorded immune exposures nonetheless. As concerns this clone: Its antigen is not known.

The PCR used 60 Vbeta and 13 Jbeta primers. The method was immunoSEQ multiplex PCR; TCRdb's version includes in-frame clones alone and lacks a portion of them. The sample shows approximately 140,000 clones, 61% of them seen only once. V lost 4 bases and J 1 base, leaving 11 bases between the germline ends. The CDR3 is made up of 14 amino acids. Per germline, CDR1 SGDLS and CDR2 YYNGEE. The chain links TRBV9 to TRBJ1-1; D is unclear. The clonotype comes from a male donor in good health and CMV-seronegative. Specimen: PBMCs. CDR3 in amino acids: CASSTRSQNTEAFF. The CDR3 DNA reads as TGTGCCAGCAGCACCCGAAGCCAGAACACTGAAGCTTTCTTT.